This passage covers 29 T cell receptor beta chains from one sample sequenced in a study of spatial heterogeneity in lung cancer. The sample's time point: sample taken at primary tumor resection. Which antigens these TCRs recognize remains unknown. TCRdb re-called the 5' RACE reads through MiXCR, storing one row per CDR3 protein. Found here are 18,000 or so distinct CDR3 sequences, roughly 9% of them singletons; the top ten hold less than 25%. Findings and caveats of the study: Counts of expanded intratumoral alpha and beta TCRs tracked tumor mutation counts.

The sequencing here drew on lung tumor tissue, taken at surgery. The receptors originated from a female donor with early-stage non-small cell lung cancer.

As for this clonotype: Little can be read into the size of this beta chain, an off-target read in a library designed for alpha chains. The gene calls are TRBV3-1 and TRBJ1-1; D is perhaps TRBD1 (5 bases). The CDR3 is 13 residues long. With 1 base removed from V and 4 bases from J, the gap between germline ends came to 7 bases. Germline V gene lookup returns CDR1 LGHDT and CDR2 YNNKEL (reference sequence). The CDR3 loop reads CASSQAGTTEAFF. The CDR3 nucleotides read TGTGCCAGCAGCCAAGCAGGGACCACTGAAGCTTTCTTT.

By frequency in the sample, this clonotype is medium-sized. For a library built for alpha chains, this beta chain is a stray read; little rests on its size. This chain uses TRBV5-1 with TRBJ2-7, with D perhaps matching TRBD1 (6 bases). Trimming removed 4 bases at V and 4 bases at J, with 15 bases between. The CDR3 is 14 residues long. The germline CDR1 and CDR2 sequences are SGHRS and YFSETQ. CDR3 loop: CASSHGTTSYEQYF. The DNA of the CDR3 is TGCGCCAGCAGCCACGGGACAACTTCTTACGAGCAGTACTTC.

Details on this clonotype: The library was designed around alpha chains, so this beta chain is a stray read whose abundance carries little weight. The chain joins TRBV14 to TRBJ2-7; D perhaps matches TRBD1 (6 bases). V gave up 4 bases and J gave up 3 bases, with 13 bases separating them. There are 14 residues in the CDR3. Per the germline V gene, CDR1 is SGHDN and CDR2 is FVKESK. Here the CDR3 DNA reads TGTGCCAGCAGCCGGGACATTATCGACTACGAGCAGTACTTC. Translated, it gives CASSRDIIDYEQYF.

This clonotype was seen only a few times. This beta chain was picked up by a library intended for alpha chains and is off target, so its count carries little meaning. The DNA of the CDR3 is TGCAGTGCCACGACAGGGTCCAACACTGAAGCTTTCTTT. It codes for CSATTGSNTEAFF. The V and J genes are TRBV20-1 and TRBJ1-1; 7 nucleotides line up with TRBD1. Per the germline V gene, CDR1 is DFQATT and CDR2 is SNEGSKA (reference sequence). The length of the CDR3 is 13 residues. V dropped 6 bases and J dropped 2; count of bases not matched to a gene: 6.

In the case of this clonotype: This beta chain is an off-target read within a library intended for alpha chains, so its frequency means little. This chain connects TRBV27 to TRBJ2-5; no reliable D call. The CDR3 contains 14 residues. Germline CDR1 reads MNHEY; CDR2 reads SMNVEV (reference sequence). Trimming took off 4 bases at V and 5 bases at J, with 14 bases between the two ends. The CDR3 region has the DNA TGTGCCAGCAGTTGGTCCTACCCGGCCGAGACCCAGTACTTC. It encodes CASSWSYPAETQYF.

With regard to this clonotype: The library was prepared for alpha chains; this beta chain is a stray read, so its frequency means little. V gene TRBV7-9 combines with J gene TRBJ1-1, with unresolved D. Trimming shortened V by 0 bases and J by 1 base, and 6 bases separated the two germline ends. Germline V gene lookup returns CDR1 SEHNR and CDR2 FQNEAQ (reference sequence). The CDR3 covers 14 residues. The CDR3, as DNA: TGTGCCAGCAGCTTAGCATCCGCGAACACTGAAGCTTTCTTT. Protein sequence: CASSLASANTEAFF. Using reference TRBV7-9 and TRBJ1-1 for the parts outside the CDR3, the full variable domain is DTGVSQNPRHKITKRGQNVTFRCDPISEHNRLYWYRQTLGQGPEFLTYFQNEAQLEKSRLLSDRFSAERPKGSFSTLEIQRTEQGDSAMYLCASSLASANTEAFFGQGTRLTVV.

The sample holds one count of this clonotype. This beta chain appears as a stray read in a library generated for alpha chains; its size is not informative. V usage is TRBV3-1 and J usage is TRBJ1-6; possible D gene TRBD1, 6 bases. This CDR3 is built from 14 residues. V lost 2 bases, J lost 8 bases, and 10 bases lay in between. Germline values: CDR1 LGHDT, CDR2 YNNKEL (reference sequence). CDR3 sequence (DNA): TGTGCCAGCAGCCAATCAAACAGGGATTCACCCCTCCACTTT. Amino acid sequence: CASSQSNRDSPLHF.

This clonotype was seen repeatedly, ten times or more. This beta chain turned up in a library designed for alpha chains; as an off-target read, its abundance says little. V gene TRBV12-3 or TRBV12-4 combines with J gene TRBJ2-7; D might be TRBD1 or TRBD2, each matching 5 bases. The germline V and J ends were trimmed by 5 bases and 2 bases, with 16 bases remaining between them. The CDR3 length is 15 residues. CDR3 region: CASSPLRGVAYEQYF. CDR3 nucleotide sequence: TGTGCCAGCAGTCCCCTGAGGGGAGTCGCCTACGAGCAGTACTTC.

This clonotype was seen a handful of times. This beta chain is an unintended read in a library built for alpha chains; its size means little. CDR3 region: CASSYSSRGANEQFF. In nucleotides, the CDR3 is TGTGCCAGCAGTTACAGCTCGCGGGGGGCCAATGAGCAGTTCTTC. The chain joins TRBV6-6 to TRBJ2-1, with TRBD2 identical over 8 bases. The CDR3 is 15 residues long. V was clipped by 2 bases and J by 6 bases; unmatched bases: 6. Germline V gene data show CDR1 as MNHNY and CDR2 as SVGAGI (reference sequence).

There are many counts of this clonotype. This beta chain lies outside the target of a library built for alpha chains; its clone size means little. The rearrangement links TRBV7-2 to TRBJ1-2, with D perhaps matching TRBD1 (5 bases). CDR1 is SGHTA, CDR2 FQGNSA, per germline. Trimming took off 1 base at V and 7 bases at J, with 10 bases between the two ends. The CDR3 has 13 amino acids. In DNA form, the CDR3 reads TGTGCCAGCAGCTTAGGGCAGGGCTCTGGCTACACCTTC. It specifies CASSLGQGSGYTF.

The sample holds a few counts of this clonotype. The library was built for alpha chains, so this beta chain is an off-target read and its size means little. The V and J genes are TRBV20-1 and TRBJ1-1; no reliable D call. V was shortened by 1 base and J by 1 base, with 22 bases between the two germline ends. CDR1 is DFQATT and CDR2 is SNEGSKA in the germline V gene (reference sequence). This CDR3 region has 18 residues. The CDR3 sequence is CSARGVGKGIERNTEAFF. The DNA for the CDR3 is TGCAGTGCTAGAGGGGTAGGAAAAGGAATTGAACGGAACACTGAAGCTTTCTTT.

This clonotype was recorded at least ten times. Found in a library prepared for alpha chains, this beta chain is an off-target read, and its abundance has little meaning. The chain is built from TRBV28 and TRBJ2-3; 10 bases agree with TRBD2. V dropped 2 bases and J dropped 0; count of bases not matched to a gene: 8. Germline values: CDR1 MDHEN, CDR2 SYDVKM. This CDR3 has 18 amino acids. The CDR3 here is CASSLRLDSGGSTDTQYF. The CDR3 bases are TGTGCCAGCAGTTTACGCCTTGATAGCGGGGGGAGCACAGATACGCAGTATTTT.

The table lists this clonotype with a few counts. The size of this beta chain means little, since it is a stray read in a library made for alpha chains. The chain couples TRBV24-1 to TRBJ2-1, with TRBD1 matching over 8 bases. This CDR3 spans 15 amino acids. V dropped 5 bases and J dropped 5; count of bases not matched to a gene: 7. CDR1 is KGHDR and CDR2 is SFDVKD in the germline V gene. CDR3: CATSAPGTGNNEQFF. For the CDR3, the DNA is TGTGCCACCAGTGCCCCGGGGACAGGTAACAATGAGCAGTTCTTC.

There are many counts of this clonotype. Being off target in a library aimed at alpha chains, this beta chain has a size of little meaning. The V and J genes are TRBV4-2 and TRBJ2-7; 9 nucleotides agree with TRBD1. V shed 4 bases, J shed 6 bases, and the junction held 13 bases outside the gene matches. This CDR3 contains 16 residues. Looked up from germline, CDR1 is LGHNA and CDR2 is YNFKEQ. In DNA form, the CDR3 reads TGTGCCAGCAGCCCCCCCCCCGGGACAGGGCCCGCCGAGCAGTACTTC. The encoded protein is CASSPPPGTGPAEQYF.

This clonotype was detected only a few times. Little can be read into the size of this beta chain, an off-target read in a library designed for alpha chains. V gene TRBV6-1 combines with J gene TRBJ2-1; D unresolved. The CDR3 has 14 residues. Trimming cost V 11 bases and J 0 bases, with 14 bases left between them. Germline V gives CDR1 MNHNS, CDR2 SASEGT. CDR3 DNA sequence: TGTGCCTCCCGGAAGGTGAGCTCCTACAATGAGCAGTTCTTC. This gives the protein CASRKVSSYNEQFF.

This clonotype has ten or more counts. As an off-target read in a library built for alpha chains, this beta chain has a frequency of little significance. The rearrangement joins TRBV7-9 to TRBJ1-1; TRBD1 might be the D (6 bases). Germline V CDR1 and CDR2: SEHNR, FQNEAQ (reference sequence). This CDR3 comprises 17 residues. Trimming cost V 5 bases and J 7 bases, with 26 bases left between them. The CDR3 bases are TGTGCCAGCAGCCAGACACCAGGACAGAGAACAGAGAATGAAGCTTTCTTT. Translating it yields CASSQTPGQRTENEAFF.

This clonotype was seen at least ten times. Little can be read into the size of this beta chain, an off-target read in a library designed for alpha chains. V gene TRBV20-1 combines with J gene TRBJ2-7, with TRBD1 matching over 8 bases. Trimming took 4 bases from V and 3 from J; bases not matched to a gene: 8. Germline V gives CDR1 DFQATT, CDR2 SNEGSKA (reference sequence). The CDR3 is 14 residues long. The CDR3 DNA sequence: TGCAGTGCTACCGGGACCGGGACAGGCTACGAGCAGTACTTC. It specifies CSATGTGTGYEQYF.

This clonotype is medium-sized in the sample. This beta chain slipped into a library made for alpha chains as a stray read, so its size is not meaningful. The chain joins TRBV7-9 to TRBJ2-7; D is undetermined. The CDR3 sequence is 14 residues long. The germline V and J ends were trimmed by 5 bases and 1 base, with 12 bases remaining between them. Germline V gene data show CDR1 as SEHNR and CDR2 as FQNEAQ (reference sequence). DNA of the CDR3: TGTGCCAGCAGCCCCTCGGCGGTATCCTACGAGCAGTACTTC. Its translation is CASSPSAVSYEQYF.

This clonotype came up many times. This beta chain came through as a stray read in a library set up for alpha chains, and its size says little. V and J are TRBV6-4 and TRBJ2-1; TRBD2 might be the D (6 bases). The CDR3 spans 15 residues. Germline V gene data show CDR1 as MRHNA and CDR2 as SNTAGT. Trimming took off 3 bases at V and 2 bases at J, with 11 bases between the two ends. As DNA, the CDR3 is TGTGCCAGCAGTGAAGAGGGGAGGACCTACAATGAGCAGTTCTTC. Translating it yields CASSEEGRTYNEQFF.

This clonotype was recorded many times. The library was prepared for alpha chains; this beta chain is a stray read, so its frequency means little. The chain uses TRBV4-3 and TRBJ2-1; D remains unclear. The germline CDR1 and CDR2 sequences are LGHNA and YSLEER. This CDR3 has 16 residues. V gave up 0 bases and J gave up 1 base, with 10 bases separating them. The CDR3, as DNA: TGCGCCAGCAGCCAAGATGTCAGTAGTTCCTACAATGAGCAGTTCTTC. This encodes CASSQDVSSSYNEQFF.

This clonotype was seen many times. Found in a library prepared for alpha chains, this beta chain is an off-target read, and its abundance has little meaning. The chain joins TRBV29-1 to TRBJ2-5, with D possibly TRBD2 on 6 matching bases. In germline, CDR1 is SQVTM, CDR2 ANQGSEA. V was cut by 0 bases and J by 5 bases, with 16 bases left in between. There are 15 residues in the CDR3. CDR3 in amino acids: CSVEDPWGGAETQYF. Here the CDR3 DNA reads TGCAGCGTTGAAGATCCCTGGGGAGGAGCGGAGACCCAGTACTTC.

This clonotype has a count of ten or more. This beta chain is a stray sequence in a library constructed for alpha chains; its clone size is not meaningful. This sequence joins TRBV3-1 and TRBJ1-1, with D possibly matching TRBD1 (5 bases). With 4 bases removed from V and 1 base from J, the gap between germline ends came to 7 bases. CDR1 is LGHDT and CDR2 is YNNKEL in the germline V gene (reference sequence). There are 13 residues in the CDR3. The CDR3 nucleotides are TGTGCCAGCAGCCGAACAGGGAACACTGAAGCTTTCTTT. Encoded protein: CASSRTGNTEAFF.

About this clonotype: Compared with germline, one end of the junction differs, possibly owing to a read error. As an off-target read in a library built for alpha chains, this beta chain has a frequency of little significance. V and J are TRBV9 and TRBJ2-1; D is possibly TRBD1 or TRBD2 (6 bases each). The germline gives CDR1 SGDLS, CDR2 YYNGEE. This CDR3 contains 16 residues. CDR3 protein: CASSVVGQGRDNEQIF. DNA of the CDR3: TGTGCCAGCAGCGTAGTAGGGCAGGGGCGGGACAATGAGCAGATCTTC.

In this sample, this clonotype turned up many times. Since the library was made to target alpha chains, this beta chain is a stray read and its abundance is not meaningful. CDR3 nucleotide sequence: TGCGCCAGCAGCTTGAATTCGGAGACCCAGTACTTC. Translated: CASSLNSETQYF. The rearrangement uses TRBV5-1 and TRBJ2-5; D not certain. V was shortened by 1 base and J by 5 bases, with 6 bases between the two germline ends. The CDR3 totals 12 residues. Looked up from germline, CDR1 is SGHRS and CDR2 is YFSETQ.

This clonotype was recorded many times. This beta chain is an off-target read within a library intended for alpha chains, so its frequency means little. The gene calls are TRBV7-9 and TRBJ2-3; D unresolved. Germline CDR1 reads SEHNR; CDR2 reads FQNEAQ (reference sequence). The CDR3 is 15 amino acids. Trimming cost V 5 bases and J 0 bases, with 12 bases left between them. Here the CDR3 DNA reads TGTGCCAGCAGCCCTTTTACCCTCAGCACAGATACGCAGTATTTT. It yields the protein CASSPFTLSTDTQYF.

At least ten counts were recorded for this clonotype. This beta chain came through as a stray read in a library set up for alpha chains, and its size says little. The V gene is TRBV4-2, the J gene TRBJ2-7, with unresolved D. This CDR3 is built from 13 residues. V was shortened by 1 base and J by 4 bases, with 8 bases between the two germline ends. Germline V gives CDR1 LGHNA, CDR2 YNFKEQ. The CDR3 sequence is CASSQAFFYEQYF. In DNA form, the CDR3 reads TGTGCCAGCAGCCAAGCTTTCTTTTACGAGCAGTACTTC.

As concerns this clonotype: This beta chain is off target for a library built for alpha chains, so its abundance means little. The V call is TRBV6-5, the J call TRBJ2-1; D is undetermined. The CDR3 runs to 13 residues. Per the germline V gene, CDR1 is MNHEY and CDR2 is SVGAGI. V was pared by 1 base and J by 5 bases, with 6 bases between. The DNA of the CDR3 is TGTGCCAGCAGTTACTGGAGAAACAATGAGCAGTTCTTC. Translation gives CASSYWRNNEQFF.

This clonotype was counted a single time. Little can be read into the size of this beta chain, an off-target read in a library designed for alpha chains. CDR3 in amino acids: CASSSPRAGSSYNEQFF. In DNA, the CDR3 is TGTGCCAGCAGCTCCCCCCGAGCGGGTAGCTCCTACAATGAGCAGTTCTTC. The rearrangement links TRBV7-9 to TRBJ2-1; possible D gene TRBD2, 6 bases. Germline CDR1 SEHNR, CDR2 FQNEAQ (reference sequence). V lost 4 bases, J lost 0 bases, and 16 bases lay in between. The CDR3 consists of 17 residues. Full variable domain (outside the CDR3, taken from reference TRBV7-9 and TRBJ2-1): DTGVSQNPRHKITKRGQNVTFRCDPISEHNRLYWYRQTLGQGPEFLTYFQNEAQLEKSRLLSDRFSAERPKGSFSTLEIQRTEQGDSAMYLCASSSPRAGSSYNEQFFGPGTRLTVL.

This clonotype was seen a handful of times. A library made for alpha chains picked up this beta chain off target, so its size means little. The chain joins TRBV7-8 to TRBJ1-1; D unclear. The CDR3 has 15 amino acids. CDR1 is SGHVS, CDR2 FQNEAQ, per germline. V lost 0 bases to trimming and J lost 0 bases, with 8 bases between them. The CDR3 coding sequence is TGTGCCAGCAGCTTAGCGTTGGCCATGAACACTGAAGCTTTCTTT. Protein sequence: CASSLALAMNTEAFF.